This T cell receptor beta chain was obtained from a study of blood T cells in healthy people across ages. Russia was home to the donors, healthy Caucasian individuals aged about 6 to 90. Extracted total RNA amounted to at least 5.5 micrograms for each sample. As regards this clonotype: Its antigen is still unknown.

For the second PCR, which ran for roughly 6 to 12 cycles, a sample-barcoded 5' primer and a J-beta primer mix were used. TCRdb reprocessed the 5' RACE reads via MiXCR and lists one record per CDR3 protein. The sample contains 950,000 to 1,200,000 distinct CDR3 sequences, around two fifths of which appear only once. Study-wide findings and caveats: Any changes in expanded clonotypes were possibly confounded, as donor CMV status remained unknown.

The V gene's germline CDR1 is MDHEN and CDR2 SYDVKM. V was pared by 7 bases and J by 4 bases, with 13 bases between. The CDR3 runs to 13 residues. Sequencing input: blood. The sequence was obtained from a man aged 18-30 years in good health. The V call is TRBV28, the J call TRBJ1-2, with D unclear. In DNA, the CDR3 is TGTGCCAGCAACAAGGACGTGTCCTATGGCTACACCTTC. This codes for CASNKDVSYGYTF.